This T cell receptor beta chain was found in a study of control samples from healthy donors and cancer patients (dated by TCRdb to about 2020). The germline V gene gives CDR1 as SNHLY and CDR2 as FYNNEI. The CDR3 goes from the cysteine to the phenylalanine over 13 residues. The sequence is cut down to CDR3 DNA, 39 bases in frame from base 1. Relative to germline, V is 5 bases shorter and J is 5 bases shorter, with 7 bases between their ends. As to this clone: Its antigen specificity is not known. The record has no base qualities; no much larger clone is one base away.

The method behind the library was the immunoSEQ multiplex PCR assay. TCRdb re-hosts the immuneACCESS table, in-frame sequences only. Its copies lack some clones; in the studies checked, an unresolved V gene accounts for under half of them, and the cause for the rest is not known. A total of more than 85,000 clones appear in this sample, about 91% of them only once. The ten top clones hold roughly 2.5% of the sample. Sequenced material: blood. This receptor was identified in a woman aged 18-29 years in good health. The sequence joins TRBV2 to TRBJ1-6; confidence is insufficient to name the D gene. The sequence in DNA is TGTGCCAGCAGTAGGAGGGATAATTCACCCCTCCACTTT. It translates to CASSRRDNSPLHF.